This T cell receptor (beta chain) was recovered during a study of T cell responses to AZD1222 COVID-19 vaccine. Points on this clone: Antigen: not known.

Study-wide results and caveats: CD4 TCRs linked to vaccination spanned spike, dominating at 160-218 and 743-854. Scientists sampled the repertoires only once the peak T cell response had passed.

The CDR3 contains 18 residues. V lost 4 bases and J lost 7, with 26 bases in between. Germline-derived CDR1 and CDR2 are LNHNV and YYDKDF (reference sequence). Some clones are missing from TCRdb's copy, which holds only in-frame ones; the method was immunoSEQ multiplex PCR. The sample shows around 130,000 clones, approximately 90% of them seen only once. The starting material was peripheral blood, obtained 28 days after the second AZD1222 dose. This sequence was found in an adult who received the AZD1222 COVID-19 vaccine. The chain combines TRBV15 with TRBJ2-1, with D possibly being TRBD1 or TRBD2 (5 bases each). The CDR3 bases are TGTGCCACCAGCACCAGTGGGACCTCGGGGCTACCCATTAATGAGCAGTTCTTC. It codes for CATSTSGTSGLPINEQFF.